This is a list of T cell receptor beta chains from one sample in a study of cytomegalovirus exposure and HLA in healthy donors. Using immunoSEQ multiplex PCR, the repertoire was profiled, and TCRdb retains in-frame clones only, with some absent. The clone table shows approximately 42,000 clones, with the ten largest holding 7.5% to 9%. The sequencing sample was made of PBMCs. These TCRs come from a male donor in good health and CMV-seronegative. Each CDR3 is given with its conserved first and last residue. The D gene is left open where the match is weak.

J | D | V | CDR3 | DNA
TRBJ1-2 | NA | TRBV14 | CASSQVASNYGYTF | TGTGCCAGCAGCCAAGTAGCCTCTAACTATGGCTACACCTTC
TRBJ2-7 | NA | TRBV10-3 | CAISDSSVGAYEQYF | TGTGCCATCAGTGATTCTAGCGTGGGCGCCTACGAGCAGTACTTC
TRBJ2-1 | NA | TRBV7-2 | CASSKPGHHNEQFF | TGTGCCAGCAGCAAACCGGGACATCACAATGAGCAGTTCTTC
TRBJ1-5 | TRBD1 | TRBV29-1 | CSVAGTASGPQHF | TGCAGCGTTGCTGGGACAGCTTCTGGGCCCCAGCATTTT
TRBJ2-7 | TRBD1 | TRBV4-1 | CASSRDSRYEQYF | TGCGCCAGCAGCCGGGACAGCCGGTACGAGCAGTACTTC
TRBJ1-2 | TRBD1 | TRBV19 | CATLTGGIGYTF | TGTGCCACCCTAACAGGGGGAATAGGCTACACCTTC
TRBJ2-3 | TRBD1 | TRBV6-5 | CASSAGTGVDTQYF | TGTGCCAGCAGCGCCGGGACAGGGGTAGATACGCAGTATTTT
TRBJ2-2 | NA | TRBV5-6 | CASSLDRTGELFF | TGTGCCAGCAGCTTGGACCGGACCGGGGAGCTGTTTTTT
TRBJ1-1 | NA | TRBV6-5 | CASTGDLGMNTEAFF | TGTGCCAGCACGGGGGACCTAGGGATGAACACTGAAGCTTTCTTT
TRBJ1-4 | NA | TRBV29-1 | CSVGGADKKLFF | TGCAGCGTCGGAGGGGCCGATAAAAAACTGTTTTTT
TRBJ2-4 | TRBD1 | TRBV7-9 | CASSTTGTGRNIQYF | TGTGCCAGCAGCACAACCGGGACAGGCCGAAACATTCAGTACTTC
TRBJ2-1 | NA | TRBV7-9 | CASSQINEQFF | TGTGCCAGCAGTCAGATCAATGAGCAGTTCTTC
TRBJ2-7 | TRBD2 | TRBV10-3 | CAISESSLADFSYEQYF | TGTGCCATCAGTGAGTCGTCTCTAGCGGACTTCTCCTACGAGCAGTACTTC
TRBJ2-5 | TRBD1 | TRBV6-5 | CASTSRGQGSYF | TGTGCCAGCACCTCAAGGGGACAGGGGTCGTACTTC
TRBJ2-2 | TRBD1 | TRBV5-1 | CASRTGTGAAGELFF | TGCGCCAGCAGAACCGGGACAGGGGCCGCCGGGGAGCTGTTTTTT
TRBJ1-5 | NA | TRBV6-5 | CASSEQGPNQPQHF | TGTGCCAGCAGTGAACAGGGCCCGAATCAGCCCCAGCATTTT
TRBJ1-5 | NA | TRBV6-1 | CASRFLNQPQHF | TGTGCCAGCCGTTTCCTCAATCAGCCCCAGCATTTT
TRBJ2-4 | TRBD1 | TRBV6-5 | CASSPRTGRTGIQYF | TGTGCCAGCAGTCCAAGGACAGGGAGGACGGGCATTCAGTACTTC
TRBJ1-1 | NA | TRBV29-1 | CSVQTGGTEAFF | TGCAGCGTCCAGACAGGCGGTACTGAAGCTTTCTTT
TRBJ1-2 | TRBD1 | TRBV18 | CASTGDSGYYGYTF | TGTGCCAGCACCGGGGACAGCGGGTACTATGGCTACACCTTC
TRBJ2-3 | NA | TRBV7-6 | CASSFSDTQYF | TGTGCCAGCAGCTTCTCAGATACGCAGTATTTT